These 20 T cell receptor beta chains were all obtained from the same sample, sequenced in a study of cytomegalovirus exposure and HLA in healthy donors. It was with 60 Vbeta and 13 Jbeta primers that the PCR ran. Clones were read by immunoSEQ multiplex PCR, and TCRdb kept only the in-frame ones, dropping some. There are 150,000 to 200,000 clones in the sample; roughly 79% occur only once, and about 2% lies in the top ten. Specimen: PBMCs. These receptors all stem from a woman between 25 and 40 years old in good health and CMV-seropositive.

This chain connects TRBV6-4 to TRBJ2-2; maybe TRBD1 (5 bases). V shed 3 bases and J shed 1 base, with 6 bases lying between them. Germline values: CDR1 MRHNA, CDR2 SNTAGT. The CDR3 runs to 14 residues. Written as DNA, the CDR3 is TGTGCCAGCAGTGAAAGGGGGAACACCGGGGAGCTGTTTTTT. Its translation is CASSERGNTGELFF.

The chain is built from TRBV4-3 and TRBJ2-2; no clear D. Deletions cut 0 bases from V and 4 bases from J, with 6 bases between. Germline-derived CDR1 and CDR2 are LGHNA and YSLEER. This CDR3 contains 14 residues. The CDR3 region has the DNA TGCGCCAGCAGCCAAGATCGCGTCACCGGGGAGCTGTTTTTT. It yields the protein CASSQDRVTGELFF.

J is TRBJ2-5 and V is TRBV28, with TRBD2 matching over 11 bases. The V segment lost 6 bases and the J segment 2 bases; nucleotides outside the gene matches: 2. Germline lookup yields CDR1 MDHEN and CDR2 SYDVKM. CDR3 length: 14 amino acids. The CDR3 DNA is TGTGCCAGCAGCCTAGCGGGGGGTCAAGAGACCCAGTACTTC. The encoded protein is CASSLAGGQETQYF.

The CDR3 loop is CAWRTGPQEAFF. The CDR3 DNA reads TGTGCCTGGCGTACAGGACCCCAAGAAGCTTTCTTT. This chain connects TRBV30 to TRBJ1-1; D may be TRBD1 (5 bases). In germline, CDR1 is GTSNPN, CDR2 SVGIG (reference sequence). Trimming stripped 5 bases from V and 8 bases from J, with 15 bases between. This CDR3 has 12 residues.

This CDR3 is CASSREPNQPQHF. CDR3 nucleotides: TGCGCCAGCAGCAGGGAACCCAATCAGCCCCAGCATTTT. The chain couples TRBV10-1 to TRBJ1-5, with D possibly TRBD1 on 5 matching bases. The CDR3 runs to 13 residues. Trimming took 6 bases from V and 3 from J, leaving 9 bases between them. Germline V gene sequence: CDR1 WNHNN, CDR2 SYGVQD (reference sequence).

As regards this clone: Within the sample, other DNA sequences also encode this same CDR3. The rearrangement joins TRBV9 to TRBJ2-3, with D uncertain. The V end lost 0 bases, the J end lost 2 bases, and 4 bases lay between the germline ends. CDR3 size: 13 residues. CDR1 and CDR2 (germline): SGDLS, YYNGEE. The CDR3 loop reads CASSVGATDTQYF. The CDR3 nucleotides are TGTGCCAGCAGCGTAGGAGCCACAGATACGCAGTATTTT.

V and J are TRBV5-4 and TRBJ1-2; 7 bases are a match to TRBD1. There are 16 residues in the CDR3. J lost 2 bases, V lost 1 base, and 8 bases had no gene match. Germline V lookup: CDR1 SGHNT, CDR2 YYREEE (reference sequence). The CDR3: CASSLKGASRNYGYTF. Written as DNA, the CDR3 is TGTGCCAGCAGCTTGAAGGGGGCTAGTAGAAACTATGGCTACACCTTC. Using reference TRBV5-4 and TRBJ1-2 for the parts outside the CDR3, the full variable domain is ETGVTQSPTHLIKTRGQQVTLRCSSQSGHNTVSWYQQALGQGPQFIFQYYREEENGRGNFPPRFSGLQFPNYSSELNVNALELDDSALYLCASSLKGASRNYGYTFGSGTRLTVV.

The rearrangement links TRBV19 to TRBJ1-3; 7 bases are shared with TRBD1. This CDR3 is 14 amino acids long. Germline values: CDR1 LNHDA, CDR2 SQIVND (reference sequence). Germline trimming cut 2 bases from V and 8 bases from J; bases unmatched to any gene: 6. The CDR3 protein is CASSISGQSDTIYF. The CDR3 nucleotides read TGTGCCAGTAGTATATCGGGACAGTCGGACACCATATATTTT.

The chain combines TRBV7-9 with TRBJ1-4; 10 nucleotides align to TRBD1. CDR3 length: 11 amino acids. Germline V gene data show CDR1 as SEHNR and CDR2 as FQNEAQ (reference sequence). The V segment lost 3 bases and the J segment 14 bases; nucleotides outside the gene matches: 0. CDR3 in DNA: TGTGCCAGCAGCTTGGGACAGGGGCTGTTTTTT. The encoded protein is CASSLGQGLFF.

Turning to this clone: Compared with germline, one end of the junction differs, possibly owing to a read error. This sequence joins TRBV7-9 and TRBJ2-3; D possibly corresponds to TRBD1 (5 bases). The CDR3 extends over 14 amino acids. The germline V gene has CDR1 SEHNR and CDR2 FQNEAQ (reference sequence). The CDR3 DNA reads TGTTCCAGCAGCTTAGGGTCAGGGACAGATACGCAGTATTTT. Translating it yields CSSSLGSGTDTQYF. Drawing the rest from reference TRBV7-9 and TRBJ2-3, the complete variable domain is DTGVSQNPRHKITKRGQNVTFRCDPISEHNRLYWYRQTLGQGPEFLTYFQNEAQLEKSRLLSDRFSAERPKGSFSTLEIQRTEQGDSAMYLCSSSLGSGTDTQYFGPGTRLTVL.

This rearrangement joins TRBV9 to TRBJ2-3; 7 nucleotides agree with TRBD2. Germline V gene sequence: CDR1 SGDLS, CDR2 YYNGEE. The CDR3 contains 14 residues. V shed 0 bases, J shed 2 bases, and the junction held 0 bases outside the gene matches. DNA for the CDR3: TGTGCCAGCAGCGTAGGACTAGCCACAGATACGCAGTATTTT. It yields the protein CASSVGLATDTQYF.

CDR3 bases: TGTGCCAGCAGCCCACGACAGGGACTGGCCGATACGCAGTATTTT. It codes for CASSPRQGLADTQYF. The chain uses TRBV7-8 and TRBJ2-3; weak D call: TRBD1 (7 bases). Between the trimmed V and J ends, which lost 5 bases and 6 bases, there was a span of 18 bases. The CDR3 is made up of 15 amino acids. In germline, CDR1 is SGHVS, CDR2 FQNEAQ.

The table lists this clone with a few counts. V is TRBV5-5 and J is TRBJ2-7; 10 positions agree with TRBD2. The CDR3 has 15 residues. In germline, CDR1 is SGHKS, CDR2 YYEKEE (reference sequence). J was trimmed by 3 bases and V by 2 bases; bases with no gene match: 5. The chain's CDR3 is CASSFLAGDYYEQYF. The CDR3 coding sequence is TGTGCCAGCAGCTTTCTAGCGGGGGACTACTACGAGCAGTACTTC. The full variable domain, rest sourced from reference TRBV5-5 and TRBJ2-7, is DAGVTQSPTHLIKTRGQQVTLRCSPISGHKSVSWYQQVLGQGPQFIFQYYEKEERGRGNFPDRFSARQFPNYSSELNVNALLLGDSALYLCASSFLAGDYYEQYFGPGTRLTVT.

This chain joins TRBV6-7 and TRBJ2-3, with 7 bases fitting TRBD1. TRBV6-7 is an ORF, with its function uncertain. This CDR3 comprises 17 residues. The junction had 11 bases not matched to a gene; V was cut back by 5 bases and J by 0 bases. The DNA of the CDR3 is TGTGCCAGCAGTGCTACAGGGGCCCCTTTAAGCACAGATACGCAGTATTTT. This gives the protein CASSATGAPLSTDTQYF.

The chain joins TRBV28 to TRBJ1-5; D perhaps matches TRBD1 (6 bases). The V and J ends lost 7 bases and 3 bases respectively, with 16 bases between them. The CDR3 loop spans 15 amino acids. Per germline, CDR1 MDHEN and CDR2 SYDVKM. Here the CDR3 reads CASNDPTGLNQPQHF. The DNA for the CDR3 is TGTGCCAGCAATGATCCGACAGGCCTCAATCAGCCCCAGCATTTT.

The CDR3 spells CASSVGDKDNQPQHF. In nucleotides, the CDR3 is TGCGCCAGCAGCGTAGGCGACAAAGACAATCAGCCCCAGCATTTT. This sequence joins TRBV5-1 and TRBJ1-5; no clear D gene. Germline assignment: CDR1 SGHRS and CDR2 YFSETQ. The CDR3 runs to 15 residues. Between the trimmed V and J ends, which lost 4 bases and 3 bases, there was a span of 14 bases.

The chain couples TRBV27 to TRBJ2-7; TRBD1 agrees at 7 bases. The CDR3 is 16 amino acids. With V trimmed by 2 bases and J by 2 bases, 9 bases remained unmatched. Germline V CDR1 and CDR2: MNHEY, SMNVEV (reference sequence). DNA of the CDR3: TGTGCCAGCAGTTTACAGGCTGGGACAGTCCCCTACGAGCAGTACTTC. Translation: CASSLQAGTVPYEQYF.

The V call is TRBV5-1, the J call TRBJ2-3; a possible D gene is TRBD2 (6 bases). The ends were cut back, 5 bases at V and 6 bases at J, with 22 bases in the middle. This CDR3 is built from 16 residues. Germline V gives CDR1 SGHRS, CDR2 YFSETQ. The CDR3 here is CASRRSGTLSVDTQYF. Written as DNA, the CDR3 is TGCGCCAGCAGGCGTTCCGGGACTTTAAGCGTCGATACGCAGTATTTT.

This rearrangement joins TRBV5-6 to TRBJ1-2; 8 bases align to TRBD1. CDR1 and CDR2 from the germline V gene are SGHDT and YYEEEE. V lost 4 bases and J lost 2; bases outside the gene matches: 10. The CDR3 is made up of 16 amino acids. This CDR3 reads CASSNRQGPMNYGYTF. The CDR3 coding sequence is TGTGCCAGCAGCAACAGACAGGGGCCGATGAACTATGGCTACACCTTC. The variable domain in full, completed from reference TRBV5-6 and TRBJ1-2, reads DAGVTQSPTHLIKTRGQQVTLRCSPKSGHDTVSWYQQALGQGPQFIFQYYEEEERQRGNFPDRFSGHQFPNYSSELNVNALLLGDSALYLCASSNRQGPMNYGYTFGSGTRLTVV.

This chain uses TRBV6-5 with TRBJ1-2; 7 bases are a match to TRBD1. Germline-derived CDR1 and CDR2 are MNHEY and SVGAGI. Unmatched junction bases numbered 6, after V lost 7 bases and J lost 4 bases. The CDR3 length is 13 residues. Here the CDR3 DNA reads TGTGCCAGCATTGCAGGGGGTGGCTATGGCTACACCTTC. Translating it yields CASIAGGGYGYTF.